The 15 T cell receptor beta chains below were found in one sample sequenced in a study of T cell repertoires in cytomegalovirus infection (dated by TCRdb to between 2017 and 2020). For these receptors, no antigen is known. What this sample's treatment or condition label stands for: in vitro stimulation with specific CMV peptide epitopes to enrich CMV-specific T cells. Sequenced using an Illumina HiSeq 1500. The raw public reads went through TCRdb reprocessing: fastp at Q25, MiXCR clone calling, in-frame beta chains kept. Duplicate CDR3 protein sequences are folded into a single record with the most common DNA and genes. The sample table records 250,000 to 400,000 distinct CDR3 sequences; around 25% of these occur just once. Of the sample, approximately 12% falls within the top ten clones. The material was cultured PBMCs, obtained from culture after CMV antigen stimulation. The receptors stem from a human donor in good health (CMV status not recorded). Some clones in this sample may be carry-over from other donors' samples.

This chain uses TRBV10-3 with TRBJ2-5; D is ambiguous. Germline-derived CDR1 and CDR2 are ENHRY and SYGVKD. V was cut by 3 bases and J by 1 base, with 9 bases left in between. CDR3 length equals 14 residues. CDR3 in DNA: TGTGCCATCAGTGACGACGGCGGCCAAGAGACCCAGTACTTC. Translated, it gives CAISDDGGQETQYF.

In this sample, this clonotype turned up a few times. The chain employs TRBV7-7 and TRBJ2-7; 12 bases are a match to TRBD1. The CDR3 spans 14 residues. Germline V gene data show CDR1 as SSHAT and CDR2 as FNYEAQ (reference sequence). CDR3 coding DNA: TGTGCTAGCAGCTGGGGACAGGGGGCGAACGAGCAGTACGTC. As protein: CASSWGQGANEQYV.

The V gene is TRBV29-1, the J gene TRBJ1-2; maybe TRBD1 (5 bases). The CDR3 spans 12 residues. Deletions cut 4 bases from V and 5 bases from J, with 11 bases between. Germline CDR1 and CDR2: SQVTM and ANQGSEA. The CDR3: CSVVRTQYGYTF. The CDR3 DNA sequence: TGCAGCGTTGTGAGGACACAATATGGCTACACCTTC.

In its sample, this clonotype was seen a few times. V and J are TRBV20-1 and TRBJ2-7, with D possibly TRBD2 on 5 matching bases. V lost 5 bases and J lost 0, with 8 bases in between. This CDR3 is 12 amino acids long. CDR1 DFQATT and CDR2 SNEGSKA come from the germline V gene (reference sequence). The CDR3 DNA is TGCAGTGCTCAAGGGAGCTCCTACGAGCAGTACTTC. Amino acids: CSAQGSSYEQYF.

A few counts support this clonotype. The chain carries TRBV4-2 and TRBJ2-5; 7 bases fit TRBD1. This CDR3 comprises 15 residues. V lost 0 bases and J lost 2; bases outside the gene matches: 3. The germline CDR1 and CDR2 sequences are LGHNA and YNFKEQ. The CDR3 nucleotides read TGTGCCAGCAGCCAAGACGGACAGGCACAAGAGACCCAGTACTTC. It specifies CASSQDGQAQETQYF.

This rearrangement joins TRBV29-1 to TRBJ2-2; D may be TRBD1 (7 bases). The V end lost 5 bases, the J end lost 4 bases, and 17 bases lay between the germline ends. Germline V CDR1 and CDR2: SQVTM, ANQGSEA. This CDR3 has 15 amino acids. CDR3 residues: CSVSKAGQSTGELFF. Here the CDR3 DNA reads TGCAGCGTTTCAAAGGCGGGACAGAGCACCGGGGAGCTGTTTTTT.

This clonotype was recorded a few times. The chain combines TRBV20-1 with TRBJ1-1, with D uncertain. The germline CDR1 and CDR2 sequences are DFQATT and SNEGSKA (reference sequence). Trimming took 4 bases from V and 2 from J, leaving 11 bases between them. The CDR3 extends over 13 amino acids. CDR3 bases: TGCAGTGCTATCTCACAGATCAACACTGAAGCTTTCTTT. Protein: CSAISQINTEAFF.

In this sample, this clonotype turned up a few times. CDR3 sequence: CASSPPLTYNEQFF. The CDR3 region has the DNA TGTGCCAGCAGTCCCCCCCTAACCTACAATGAGCAGTTCTTC. The chain recombines TRBV6-1 with TRBJ2-1, with unresolved D. Trimming cost V 5 bases and J 2 bases, with 10 bases left between them. Germline V CDR1 and CDR2: MNHNS, SASEGT. The CDR3 loop spans 14 amino acids.

The rearrangement links TRBV27 to TRBJ1-3; D not resolved. Trimming pared 1 base from V and 0 bases from J, leaving 4 bases between. The CDR3 length is 14 residues. From germline, CDR1 is MNHEY and CDR2 SMNVEV (reference sequence). Here the CDR3 reads CASSLLGSGNTIYF. The CDR3 nucleotides are TGTGCCAGCAGTTTATTAGGCTCTGGAAACACCATATATTTT.

The CDR3 DNA sequence: TGTGCCAGCAGCTGGGGCAGCACAGATACGCAGTATTTT. The encoded protein is CASSWGSTDTQYF. The V call is TRBV7-3, the J call TRBJ2-3; TRBD1 might be the D (5 bases). The V end lost 4 bases, the J end lost 0 bases, and 5 bases lay between the germline ends. Germline CDR1 reads SGHTA; CDR2 reads FQGTGA. The CDR3 spans 13 residues. Combining the CDR3 with reference TRBV7-3 and TRBJ2-3 gives the whole variable domain GAGVSQTPSNKVTEKGKYVELRCDPISGHTALYWYRQSLGQGPEFLIYFQGTGAADDSGLPNDRFFAVRPEGSVSTLKIQRTERGDSAVYLCASSWGSTDTQYFGPGTRLTVL.

The chain employs TRBV12-3 or TRBV12-4 and TRBJ2-1; 7 bases map to TRBD1. V shed 6 bases and J 1 base; nucleotides not matched to a gene: 6. The CDR3 runs to 15 residues. CDR3 nucleotides: TGTGCCAGCAGATTCGGGACAGAGTCCTACAATGAGCAGTTCTTC. Translating it yields CASRFGTESYNEQFF.

The V gene is TRBV12-3 or TRBV12-4, the J gene TRBJ2-1; no clear D. The CDR3 runs to 15 residues. The ends were cut back, 2 bases at V and 0 bases at J, with 8 bases in the middle. CDR3 DNA: TGTGCCAGCAGTTTAAGGTGGTACTCCTACAATGAGCAGTTCTTC. Protein product: CASSLRWYSYNEQFF.

This chain connects TRBV29-1 to TRBJ2-1; maybe TRBD1 (6 bases). This CDR3 has 12 residues. CDR1 is SQVTM and CDR2 is ANQGSEA in the germline V gene. Trimming cost V 4 bases and J 4 bases, with 8 bases left between them. CDR3 DNA sequence: TGCAGCGTTGGGGACATATACAATGAGCAGTTCTTC. Protein: CSVGDIYNEQFF.

This sequence joins TRBV7-6 and TRBJ2-1; 7 bases agree with TRBD2. CDR3 length equals 16 residues. Germline trimming cut 5 bases from V and 5 bases from J; bases unmatched to any gene: 12. CDR1 and CDR2 (germline): SGHVS, FNYEAQ. CDR3 bases: TGTGCCAGCAGCAGACTGGATAGCGGGTGGCACAATGAGCAGTTCTTC. The encoded protein is CASSRLDSGWHNEQFF.

This clonotype was detected a few times. V gene TRBV12-3 or TRBV12-4 combines with J gene TRBJ2-7, with 8 bases identical to TRBD2. V was clipped by 2 bases and J by 3 bases; unmatched bases: 0. The CDR3 runs 13 residues. The CDR3 nucleotides read TGTGCCAGCAGTTTACTAGCGGGCTACGAGCAGTACGTC. It is translated as CASSLLAGYEQYV.